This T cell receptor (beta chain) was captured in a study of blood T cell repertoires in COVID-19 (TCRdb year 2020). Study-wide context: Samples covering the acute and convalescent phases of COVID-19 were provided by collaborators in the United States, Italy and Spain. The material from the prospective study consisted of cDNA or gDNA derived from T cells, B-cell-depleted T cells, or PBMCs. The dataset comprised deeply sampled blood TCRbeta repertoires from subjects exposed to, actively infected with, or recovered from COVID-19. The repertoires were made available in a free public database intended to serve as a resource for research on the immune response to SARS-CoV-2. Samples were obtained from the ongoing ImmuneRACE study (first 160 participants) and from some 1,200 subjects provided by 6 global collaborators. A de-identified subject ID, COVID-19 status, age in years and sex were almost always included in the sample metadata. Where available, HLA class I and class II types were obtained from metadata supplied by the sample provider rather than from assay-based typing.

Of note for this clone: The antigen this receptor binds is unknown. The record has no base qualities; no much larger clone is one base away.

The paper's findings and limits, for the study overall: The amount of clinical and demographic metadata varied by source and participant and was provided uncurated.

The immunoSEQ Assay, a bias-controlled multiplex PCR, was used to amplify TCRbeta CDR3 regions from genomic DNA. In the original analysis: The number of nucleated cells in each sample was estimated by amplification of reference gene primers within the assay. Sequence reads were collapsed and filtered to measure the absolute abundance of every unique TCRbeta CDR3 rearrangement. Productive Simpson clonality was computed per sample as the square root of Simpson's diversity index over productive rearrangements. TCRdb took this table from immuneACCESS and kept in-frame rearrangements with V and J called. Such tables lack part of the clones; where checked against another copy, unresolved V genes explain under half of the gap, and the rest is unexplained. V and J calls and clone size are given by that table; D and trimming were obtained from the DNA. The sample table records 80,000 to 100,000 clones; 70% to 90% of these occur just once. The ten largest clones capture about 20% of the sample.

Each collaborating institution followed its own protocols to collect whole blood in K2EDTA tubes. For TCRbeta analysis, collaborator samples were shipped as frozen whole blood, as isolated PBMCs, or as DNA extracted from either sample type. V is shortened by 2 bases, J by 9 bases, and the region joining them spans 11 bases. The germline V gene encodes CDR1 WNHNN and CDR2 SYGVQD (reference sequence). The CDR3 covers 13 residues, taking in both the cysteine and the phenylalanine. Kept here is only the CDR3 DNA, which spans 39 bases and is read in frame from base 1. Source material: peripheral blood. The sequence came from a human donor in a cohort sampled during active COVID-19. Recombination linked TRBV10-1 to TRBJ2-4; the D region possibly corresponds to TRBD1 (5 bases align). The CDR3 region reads CASSETPQGIQYF. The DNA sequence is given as TGCGCCAGCAGTGAGACCCCCCAGGGCATTCAGTACTTC.